The 4 T cell receptor beta chains listed next were all sequenced from one sample in a study of post-analysis software for immune sequencing data. Study findings and constraints: There were four or five TRBV segments more frequent in patients than controls, and TRBV5-6, TRBV5-1 and TRBV20-1 were among them.

Researchers reported that TCR beta cDNA libraries carried unique molecular identifiers. MiXCR, run by TCRdb on the PCR reads, gives a single entry per CDR3 protein. The sample lists roughly 400,000 distinct CDR3 sequences, roughly 40% occurring once. What these receptors recognize is not known. The material sequenced was blood. Receptor source: a girl aged 2-10 years with multiple sclerosis.

The CDR3 spells CASSYSAARYEQYF. The CDR3 DNA is TGTGCCAGCAGTTACTCGGCGGCACGGTACGAGCAGTACTTC. V is TRBV6-5 and J is TRBJ2-4; D call uncertain. The tail of the sequence fits TRBJ2-7 better, so the J call may be wrong. CDR1 and CDR2 from the germline V gene are MNHEY and SVGAGI. The CDR3 sequence is 14 residues long.

This clonotype has just a few counts. V usage is TRBV6-4 and J usage is TRBJ2-1; possible D gene TRBD2, 6 bases. Trimming stripped 2 bases from V and 7 bases from J, with 15 bases between. The CDR3 has 15 residues. Germline CDR1 and CDR2: MRHNA and SNTAGT. The CDR3: CASSDGAGIGNEQFF. Here the CDR3 DNA reads TGTGCCAGCAGTGACGGTGCGGGAATTGGTAATGAGCAGTTCTTC.

This rearrangement joins TRBV29-1 to TRBJ2-5; D is unclear. Deletions cut 0 bases from V and 11 bases from J, with 19 bases between. This CDR3 region has 14 residues. The germline CDR1 and CDR2 sequences are SQVTM and ANQGSEA. The CDR3 DNA reads as TGCAGCGTTGAAGATGGGGTTAAGTTGAGTGAGCAGTACTTC. Protein: CSVEDGVKLSEQYF.

The V gene is TRBV10-3, the J gene TRBJ2-4, with D unresolved. The CDR3 extends over 17 amino acids. CDR1 and CDR2 from the germline V gene are ENHRY and SYGVKD. V was shortened by 8 bases and J by 0 bases, with 20 bases between the two germline ends. CDR3 coding DNA: TGTGCCATCTCGGAGAGGCTGGCGGTTGTAGCCAAAAACATTCAGTACTTC. Translation gives CAISERLAVVAKNIQYF.